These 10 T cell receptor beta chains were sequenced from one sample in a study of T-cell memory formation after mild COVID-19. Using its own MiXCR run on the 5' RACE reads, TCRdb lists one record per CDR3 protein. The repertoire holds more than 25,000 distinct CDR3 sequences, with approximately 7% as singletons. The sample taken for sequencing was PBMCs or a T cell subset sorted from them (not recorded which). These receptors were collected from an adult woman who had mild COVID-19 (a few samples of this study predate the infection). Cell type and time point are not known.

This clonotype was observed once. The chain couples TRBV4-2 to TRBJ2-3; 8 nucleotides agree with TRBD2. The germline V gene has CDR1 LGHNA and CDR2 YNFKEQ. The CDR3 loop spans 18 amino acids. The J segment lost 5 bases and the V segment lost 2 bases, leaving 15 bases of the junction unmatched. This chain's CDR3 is CASSQFVHGGAEEDTQYF. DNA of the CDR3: TGTGCCAGCAGCCAATTTGTTCACGGGGGGGCGGAGGAAGATACGCAGTATTTT.

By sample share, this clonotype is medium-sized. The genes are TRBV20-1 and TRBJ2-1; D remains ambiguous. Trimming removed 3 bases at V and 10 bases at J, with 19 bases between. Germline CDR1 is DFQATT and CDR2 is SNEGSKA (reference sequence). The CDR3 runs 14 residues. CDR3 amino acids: CSASVLLGSGEQFF. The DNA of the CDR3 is TGCAGTGCTAGTGTACTCCTGGGGTCAGGCGAGCAGTTCTTC.

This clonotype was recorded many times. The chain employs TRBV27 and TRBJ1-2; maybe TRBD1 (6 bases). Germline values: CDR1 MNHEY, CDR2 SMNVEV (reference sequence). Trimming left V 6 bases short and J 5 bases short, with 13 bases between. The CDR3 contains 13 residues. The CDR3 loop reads CASSPGTMYGYTF. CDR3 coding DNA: TGTGCCAGCAGCCCCGGGACAATGTATGGCTACACCTTC.

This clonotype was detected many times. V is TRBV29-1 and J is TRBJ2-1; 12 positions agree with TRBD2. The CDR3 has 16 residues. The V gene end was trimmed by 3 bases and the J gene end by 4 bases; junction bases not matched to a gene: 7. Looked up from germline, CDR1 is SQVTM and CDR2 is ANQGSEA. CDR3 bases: TGCAGCGTTGATTCTAGCGGGAGGGCCGGGTACAATGAGCAGTTCTTC. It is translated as CSVDSSGRAGYNEQFF.

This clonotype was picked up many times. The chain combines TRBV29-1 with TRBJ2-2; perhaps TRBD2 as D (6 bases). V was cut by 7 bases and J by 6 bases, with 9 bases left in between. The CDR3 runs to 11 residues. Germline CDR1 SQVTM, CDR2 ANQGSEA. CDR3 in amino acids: CSAGRSGELFF. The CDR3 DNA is TGCAGCGCGGGGAGGTCCGGGGAGCTGTTTTTT.

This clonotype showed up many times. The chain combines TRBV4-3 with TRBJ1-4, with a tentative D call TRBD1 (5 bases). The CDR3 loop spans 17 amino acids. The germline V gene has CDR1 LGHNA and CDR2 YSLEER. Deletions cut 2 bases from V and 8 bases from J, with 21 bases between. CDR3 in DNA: TGCGCCAGCAGCCAAACCCCCGGTGGGGCTAAGAGGGAAAAACTGTTTTTT. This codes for CASSQTPGGAKREKLFF.

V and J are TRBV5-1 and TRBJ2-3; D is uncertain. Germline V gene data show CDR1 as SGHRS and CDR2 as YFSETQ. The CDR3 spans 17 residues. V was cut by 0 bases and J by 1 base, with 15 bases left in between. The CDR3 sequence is CASSLVGAPGRTDTQYF. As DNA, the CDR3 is TGCGCCAGCAGCTTGGTTGGAGCCCCCGGACGCACAGATACGCAGTATTTT.

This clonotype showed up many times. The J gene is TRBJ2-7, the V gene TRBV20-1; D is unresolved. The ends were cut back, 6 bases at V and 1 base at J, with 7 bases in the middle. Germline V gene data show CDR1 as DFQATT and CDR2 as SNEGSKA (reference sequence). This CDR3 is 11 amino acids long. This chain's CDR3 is CSALRSYEQYF. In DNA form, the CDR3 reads TGCAGTGCCCTTAGATCCTACGAGCAGTACTTC.

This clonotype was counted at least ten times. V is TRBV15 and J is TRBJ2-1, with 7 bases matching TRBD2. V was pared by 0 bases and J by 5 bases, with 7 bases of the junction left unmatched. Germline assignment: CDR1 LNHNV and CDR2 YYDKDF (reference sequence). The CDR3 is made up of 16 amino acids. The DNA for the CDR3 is TGTGCCACCAGCAGAGATTTAAGCGGGGAGAACAATGAGCAGTTCTTC. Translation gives CATSRDLSGENNEQFF.

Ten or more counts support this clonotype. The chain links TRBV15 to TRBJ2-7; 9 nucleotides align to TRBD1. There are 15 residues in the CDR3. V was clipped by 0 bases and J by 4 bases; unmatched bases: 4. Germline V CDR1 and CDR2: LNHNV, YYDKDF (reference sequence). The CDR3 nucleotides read TGTGCCACCAGCAGAGACACAGGGGGCTTTTACGAGCAGTACTTC. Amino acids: CATSRDTGGFYEQYF.